This T cell receptor beta chain was retrieved from a study of graft-versus-host responses after intestinal transplantation. Study-wide context: Every recipient had anti-thymocyte globulin induction and two to four years of tacrolimus plus steroids. Study-level findings and limits: Early after transplant, HvG clones declined as circulating GvH clones peaked.

Clones were read by immunoSEQ multiplex PCR, and TCRdb kept only the in-frame ones, dropping some. The data hold 70,000 to 95,000 clones, with approximately 92% observed a single time. This clone was seen a few times. Its antigen is currently unknown. Sequenced here: unstimulated CD8+ T cells sorted from spleen or lymph node cells, sampled before transplant. This clonotype was sampled from a human donor who was the organ donor for an intestinal transplant.

DNA of the CDR3: TGCGCCAGCAGCCAAGCTCGACTAGCCGAGCAGTACTTC. It translates to CASSQARLAEQYF. This sequence joins TRBV4-1 and TRBJ2-7, with TRBD2 matching over 7 bases. Germline loops: CDR1 MGHRA, CDR2 YSYEKL. V lost 1 base to trimming and J lost 6 bases; unmatched junction nucleotides: 3. This CDR3 comprises 13 residues.